The sequence of this T cell receptor (beta chain) was determined in a study of blood T cell repertoires in COVID-19. Study summary: The United States, Italy and Spain provided the acute and convalescent COVID-19 samples.

Measured with immunoSEQ multiplex PCR; TCRdb has only the in-frame clones, and not every one. The data contain 98,000 or so clones, about 88% of them singletons. This TCR was sampled from a human donor in a cohort sampled during active COVID-19. Sequenced: peripheral blood.

CDR3 nucleotide sequence: TGCAGTGCTAGTAATAGACTAGCGGGAGGCTCTGAGCAGTTCTTC. Translating it yields CSASNRLAGGSEQFF. The chain employs TRBV20-1 and TRBJ2-1; 13 bases are a match to TRBD2. The CDR3 contains 15 residues. In germline, CDR1 is DFQATT, CDR2 SNEGSKA (reference sequence). J was trimmed by 9 bases and V by 3 bases; bases with no gene match: 8.